One T cell receptor beta chain is described in this entry. V lost 1 base, J lost 5 bases, and 12 bases lay in between. This CDR3 region has 13 residues. CDR1 and CDR2 (germline): DFQATT, SNEGSKA (reference sequence). The study left out patients who had uncontrolled infection, other autoimmune disease, pregnancy or lactation. This specimen comes from a study of T cells in Graves' hyperthyroidism and ophthalmopathy. The investigators amplified TCR beta CDR3 regions from RNA transcripts. TCR CDR3 regions were first amplified by RT-PCR with HTBI primers. TCRdb recomputed calls from the multiplex PCR reads with MiXCR, one row per CDR3 protein. The data contain around 570,000 distinct CDR3 sequences, just under 20% of them singletons.

The TCR originated in a man aged 35-49 years with Graves' ophthalmopathy. The chain is built from TRBV20-1 and TRBJ2-7; D not resolved. The sequencing input was blood. The CDR3 protein is CSARAPATDEQYF. Written as DNA, the CDR3 is TGCAGTGCTAGAGCCCCTGCGACGGACGAGCAGTACTTC.